This TCR beta chain was recovered during a study of blood T cell repertoires in COVID-19. Whole-study context: T cells, B-cell-depleted T cells, or PBMCs provided the cDNA or gDNA that served as material.

The assay was immunoSEQ multiplex PCR, and TCRdb's table has in-frame clones only and misses some. The sample has about 94,000 clones, around 84% seen once. This sequence was found in a woman in her fifties or sixties in a cohort sampled during active or convalescent COVID-19. Sequencing was performed on peripheral blood.

The CDR3 bases are TGTGCCAGCAGCCCCCGTCAGGGGCGGAATGAAAAACTGTTTTTT. Translation gives CASSPRQGRNEKLFF. The chain has TRBV11-2 and TRBJ1-4; the D gene is possibly TRBD1 (6 bases). Trimming removed 5 bases from V and 5 bases from J, with 15 bases in between. The CDR3 loop spans 15 amino acids. The germline V gene encodes CDR1 SGHAT and CDR2 FQNNGV. The whole variable domain, remainder taken from reference TRBV11-2 and TRBJ1-4, is EAGVAQSPRYKIIEKRQSVAFWCNPISGHATLYWYQQILGQGPKLLIQFQNNGVVDDSQLPKDRFSAERLKGVDSTLKIQPAKLEDSAVYLCASSPRQGRNEKLFFGSGTQLSVL.